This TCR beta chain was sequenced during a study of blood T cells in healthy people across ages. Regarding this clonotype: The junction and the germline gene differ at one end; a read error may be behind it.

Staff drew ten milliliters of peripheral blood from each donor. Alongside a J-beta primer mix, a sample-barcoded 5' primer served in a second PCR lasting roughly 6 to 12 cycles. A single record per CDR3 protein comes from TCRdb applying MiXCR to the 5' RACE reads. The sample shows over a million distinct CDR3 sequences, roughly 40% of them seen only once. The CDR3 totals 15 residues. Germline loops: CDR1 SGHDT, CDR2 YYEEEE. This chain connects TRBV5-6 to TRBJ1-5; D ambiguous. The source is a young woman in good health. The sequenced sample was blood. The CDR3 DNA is TGTGCCAGCAGCTGGGGTGGCTCGCCAAATCAGCCCCAGCGTTTT. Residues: CASSWGGSPNQPQRF. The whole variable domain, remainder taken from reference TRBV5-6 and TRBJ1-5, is DAGVTQSPTHLIKTRGQQVTLRCSPKSGHDTVSWYQQALGQGPQFIFQYYEEEERQRGNFPDRFSGHQFPNYSSELNVNALLLGDSALYLCASSWGGSPNQPQRFGDGTRLSIL.